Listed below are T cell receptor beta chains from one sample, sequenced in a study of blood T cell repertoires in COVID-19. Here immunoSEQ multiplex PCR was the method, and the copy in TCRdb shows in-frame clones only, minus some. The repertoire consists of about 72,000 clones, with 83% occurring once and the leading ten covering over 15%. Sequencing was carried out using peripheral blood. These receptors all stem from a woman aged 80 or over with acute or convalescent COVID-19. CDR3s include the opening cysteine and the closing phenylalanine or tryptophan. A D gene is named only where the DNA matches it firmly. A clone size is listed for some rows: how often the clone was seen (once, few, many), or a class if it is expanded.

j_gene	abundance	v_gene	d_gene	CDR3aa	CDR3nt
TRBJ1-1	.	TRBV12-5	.	CASALGLAAEAFF	TGTGCTAGTGCCTTAGGACTCGCCGCTGAAGCTTTCTTT
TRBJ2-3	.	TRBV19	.	CASSTTATSTDTQYF	TGTGCCAGTAGTACGACCGCGACTAGCACAGATACGCAGTATTTT
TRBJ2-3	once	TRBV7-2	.	CASSLGLGRFMTDTQYF	TGTGCCAGCAGCTTAGGTCTCGGGAGATTCATGACAGATACGCAGTATTTT
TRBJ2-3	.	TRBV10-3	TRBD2	CAISARSGSADTQYF	TGTGCCATCAGTGCAAGGAGCGGGAGTGCAGATACGCAGTATTTT
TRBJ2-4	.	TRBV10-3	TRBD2	CAISEGLAGGEVQYF	TGTGCCATCAGTGAGGGACTAGCGGGAGGGGAGGTTCAGTACTTC
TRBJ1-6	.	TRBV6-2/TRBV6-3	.	CASSLGGDSPLHF	TGTGCCAGCAGTTTGGGGGGGGACTCACCCCTCCACTTT
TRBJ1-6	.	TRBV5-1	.	CASRTTGFDSPLHF	TGCGCCAGCAGAACTACGGGGTTTGATTCACCCCTCCACTTT
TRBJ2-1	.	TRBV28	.	CASSLTGSSYNEQFF	TGTGCCAGCAGTTTAACGGGAAGCTCCTACAATGAGCAGTTCTTC
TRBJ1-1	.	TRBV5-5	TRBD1	CASSVTGPRASTEAFF	TGTGCCAGCAGCGTGACAGGGCCCCGGGCTAGCACTGAAGCTTTCTTT
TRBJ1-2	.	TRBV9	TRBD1	CASSPTGGWYGYTF	TGTGCCAGCAGCCCAACAGGGGGCTGGTATGGCTACACCTTC
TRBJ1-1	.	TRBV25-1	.	CASSESLYSVNTEAFF	TGTGCCAGCAGTGAATCATTGTATTCAGTGAACACTGAAGCTTTCTTT
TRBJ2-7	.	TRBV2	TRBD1	CASTSGQGYEQYF	TGTGCCAGCACCTCGGGACAGGGTTACGAGCAGTACTTC
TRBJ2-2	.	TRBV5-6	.	CASSLGQVGSGELFF	TGTGCCAGCAGCTTGGGACAGGTGGGGTCCGGGGAGCTGTTTTTT
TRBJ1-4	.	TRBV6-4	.	CASSEGRNEKLFF	TGTGCCAGCAGTGAAGGGAGGAATGAAAAACTGTTTTTT
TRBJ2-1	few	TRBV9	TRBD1	CASSAQGADNEQFF	TGTGCCAGCAGCGCACAGGGGGCTGACAATGAGCAGTTCTTC
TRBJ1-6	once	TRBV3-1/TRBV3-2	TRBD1	CASSQDSRGQVNSPLHF	TGTGCCAGCAGCCAAGATTCAAGAGGACAGGTCAATTCACCCCTCCACTTT
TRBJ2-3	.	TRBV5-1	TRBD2	CASSSAGVSTDTQYF	TGCGCCAGCAGCTCTGCGGGGGTAAGCACAGATACGCAGTATTTT
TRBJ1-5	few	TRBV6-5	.	CASRTLSASNQPQHF	TGTGCCAGCCGGACTCTTTCAGCTAGCAATCAGCCCCAGCATTTT
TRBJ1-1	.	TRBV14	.	CASSLLQGRTEAFF	TGTGCCAGCAGCCTTCTACAGGGAAGGACTGAAGCTTTCTTT
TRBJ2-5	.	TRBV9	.	CASSAPTGETQYF	TGTGCCAGCAGCGCCCCGACCGGGGAGACCCAGTACTTC
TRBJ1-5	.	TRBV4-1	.	CASNPERGNQPQHF	TGCGCCAGCAACCCAGAGAGGGGCAATCAGCCCCAGCATTTT
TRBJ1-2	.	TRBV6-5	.	CASSEGRSGGYTF	TGTGCCAGCTCGGAAGGGAGGTCCGGTGGCTACACCTTC
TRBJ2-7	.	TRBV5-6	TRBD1	CASSLGDRETYEQYF	TGTGCCAGCAGCTTGGGGGACAGAGAGACCTACGAGCAGTACTTC
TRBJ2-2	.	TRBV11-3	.	CASKNRAGELFF	TGTGCCAGCAAGAACCGGGCCGGGGAGCTGTTTTTT
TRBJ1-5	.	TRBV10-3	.	CAISVKGGNQPQHF	TGTGCCATCAGTGTCAAGGGGGGCAATCAGCCCCAGCATTTT
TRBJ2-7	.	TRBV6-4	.	CASSDSRIEQYF	TGTGCCAGCAGTGACTCGAGGATAGAGCAGTACTTC
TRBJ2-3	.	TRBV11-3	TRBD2	CASSLALAGADTQYF	TGTGCCAGCAGCTTAGCACTAGCGGGCGCAGATACGCAGTATTTT
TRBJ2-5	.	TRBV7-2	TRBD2	CASRLAGETQYF	TGTGCCAGCAGGCTAGCGGGAGAGACCCAGTACTTC
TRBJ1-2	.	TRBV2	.	CASKEGQLYGYTF	TGTGCCAGCAAGGAGGGGCAGCTCTATGGCTACACCTTC
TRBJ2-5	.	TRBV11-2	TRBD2	CASSLFSSGRGGSQETQYF	TGTGCCAGCAGCTTATTTAGTAGCGGGAGGGGGGGTAGCCAAGAGACCCAGTACTTC
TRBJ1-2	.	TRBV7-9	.	CASSFNDGYTF	TGTGCCAGCAGCTTTAATGATGGCTACACCTTC
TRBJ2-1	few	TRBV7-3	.	CASSLVVRGEQFF	TGTGCCAGCAGCTTAGTGGTCCGGGGGGAGCAGTTCTTC
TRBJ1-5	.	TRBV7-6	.	CASSSGKQQTGNQPQHF	TGTGCCAGCAGCTCGGGGAAACAGCAAACGGGCAATCAGCCCCAGCATTTT
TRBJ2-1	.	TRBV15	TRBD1	CATSRANGQGEFF	TGTGCCACCAGCAGAGCGAATGGACAGGGAGAGTTCTTC
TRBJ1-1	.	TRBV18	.	CASSEVANTEAFF	TGTGCCAGCTCAGAGGTGGCGAACACTGAAGCTTTCTTT
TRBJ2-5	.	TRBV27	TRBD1	CASSPRDRVETQYF	TGTGCCAGCAGCCCAAGGGACAGGGTAGAGACCCAGTACTTC
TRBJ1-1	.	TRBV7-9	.	CASSLRGGRALGAEAFF	TGTGCCAGCAGCTTAAGGGGCGGCAGGGCCCTGGGTGCTGAAGCTTTCTTT
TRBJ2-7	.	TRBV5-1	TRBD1	CASSLAGQGGYEQYF	TGCGCCAGCAGCTTGGCGGGACAGGGAGGTTACGAGCAGTACTTC
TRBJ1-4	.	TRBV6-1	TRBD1	CASSDPPDRGPEKLFF	TGTGCCAGCAGTGACCCCCCCGACAGGGGGCCTGAAAAACTGTTTTTT
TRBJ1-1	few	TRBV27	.	CASSHGENTEAFF	TGTGCCAGCAGCCACGGGGAGAACACTGAAGCTTTCTTT
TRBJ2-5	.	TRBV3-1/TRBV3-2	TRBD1	CASSPDRGPQETQYF	TGTGCCAGCAGCCCGGACAGGGGTCCACAAGAGACCCAGTACTTC
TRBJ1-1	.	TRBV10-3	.	CAISESPPRNTEAFF	TGTGCCATCAGTGAGTCCCCCCCCCGGAACACTGAAGCTTTCTTT
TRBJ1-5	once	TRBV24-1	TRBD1	CATSDRDSSSNQPQHF	TGTGCCACCAGTGATCGGGACAGCTCGAGCAATCAGCCCCAGCATTTT
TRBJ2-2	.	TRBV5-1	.	CASSLTAGDRTGELFF	TGCGCCAGCAGCTTGACGGCAGGGGATCGCACCGGGGAGCTGTTTTTT
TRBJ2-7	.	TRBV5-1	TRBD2	CASSRGTSGGREQYF	TGCGCCAGCAGCCGGGGGACTAGCGGGGGTCGAGAGCAGTACTTC
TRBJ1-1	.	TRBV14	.	CASSPRTGGNTEAFF	TGTGCCAGCAGCCCCCGCACGGGGGGGAACACTGAAGCTTTCTTT
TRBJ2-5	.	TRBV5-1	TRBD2	CASSVGTSGNQETQYF	TGCGCCAGCAGCGTGGGGACTAGCGGAAACCAAGAGACCCAGTACTTC
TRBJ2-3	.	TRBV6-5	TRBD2	CAAGGTDTQYF	TGTGCCGCGGGGGGGACAGATACGCAGTATTTT
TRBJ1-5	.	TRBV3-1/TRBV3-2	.	CASSPASNQPQHF	TGTGCCAGCAGCCCTGCGTCCAATCAGCCCCAGCATTTT